This T cell receptor beta chain was captured by sequencing in a study of blood T cell repertoires in COVID-19. For the study at large: The United States, Italy and Spain were the sources of the acute and convalescent COVID-19 samples.

In the source study's methods: Counts of nucleated cells, estimated from reference gene primer amplification, were obtained. Data came from immunoSEQ multiplex PCR; TCRdb stores just in-frame clones and leaves some out. V and J calls plus clone size are reproduced from that table; the DNA served to infer D and trimming. The repertoire holds about 26,000 clones, nearly 90% seen once, with about 11% in the top ten. This clone has just one count. This CDR3 has 13 amino acids. Per the germline V gene, CDR1 is SGHAT and CDR2 is FQDESV (reference sequence). Trimming pared 5 bases from V and 5 bases from J, leaving 13 bases between.

The chain is built from TRBV11-1 and TRBJ2-7; D is possibly TRBD2 (5 bases). Source material: peripheral blood. This receptor was taken from a man in his 70s with acute or convalescent COVID-19. This CDR3 is CASSLGDHHEQYF. The CDR3 DNA follows: TGTGCCAGCAGCCTCGGGGATCACCACGAGCAGTACTTC.